This entry features one T cell receptor (beta chain) sequence. Its antigen is undetermined. This entry comes from a study of glioma-infiltrating T cells. Study outcomes and limitations: Tissue-blood divergence was below expectation in non-neoplastic patients, above in gliomas.

Using RNA template, CDR3s of TCR alpha and beta were amplified with iRepertoire arm-PCR. Input was about 100-450 ng of tissue mRNA or PBMC total RNA. TCRdb used MiXCR to reprocess the multiplex PCR reads, holding one entry per CDR3 protein. The sample lists around 140,000 distinct CDR3 sequences; around 42% were seen once. The CDR3 has 13 residues. Trimming removed 1 base from V and 8 bases from J, with 10 bases in between. Per germline, CDR1 SGHNT and CDR2 YYREEE (reference sequence). The sequencing sample was made of glioma tissue, nonneoplastic brain tissue, or PBMCs (not recorded which). This sequence joins TRBV5-4 and TRBJ2-1; D gene uncertain. This clonotype was sampled from a human donor with low-grade glioma or glioblastoma, undergoing nonglioma brain surgery, or in good health (not recorded which). The CDR3 region has the DNA TGTGCCAGCAGCTTGTACAGTACGGATGAGCAGTTCTTC. It specifies CASSLYSTDEQFF.